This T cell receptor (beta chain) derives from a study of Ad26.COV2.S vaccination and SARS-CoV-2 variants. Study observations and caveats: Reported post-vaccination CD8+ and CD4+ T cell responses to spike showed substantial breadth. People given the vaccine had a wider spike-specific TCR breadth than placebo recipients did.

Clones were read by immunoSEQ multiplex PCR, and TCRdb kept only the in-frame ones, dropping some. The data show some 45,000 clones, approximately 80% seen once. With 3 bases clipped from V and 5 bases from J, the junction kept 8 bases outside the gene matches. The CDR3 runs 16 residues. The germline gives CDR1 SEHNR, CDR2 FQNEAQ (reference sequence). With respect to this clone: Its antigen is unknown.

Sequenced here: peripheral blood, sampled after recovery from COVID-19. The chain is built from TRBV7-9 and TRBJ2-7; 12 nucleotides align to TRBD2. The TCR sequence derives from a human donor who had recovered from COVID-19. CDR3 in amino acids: CASSLVLTSGSHEQYF. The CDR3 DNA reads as TGTGCCAGCAGCTTGGTCTTGACTAGCGGGAGCCACGAGCAGTACTTC. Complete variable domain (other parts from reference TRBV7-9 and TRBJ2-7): DTGVSQNPRHKITKRGQNVTFRCDPISEHNRLYWYRQTLGQGPEFLTYFQNEAQLEKSRLLSDRFSAERPKGSFSTLEIQRTEQGDSAMYLCASSLVLTSGSHEQYFGPGTRLTVT.